This T cell receptor beta chain was captured in a study of T cells in Graves' hyperthyroidism and ophthalmopathy (dated by TCRdb to the late 2010s). Context from the whole study: Peripheral blood samples were taken at initial diagnosis, before any treatment was given. To identify distinguishing TCR V-J signatures, a discovery cohort of 100 patients was used, comprising 40 to 45 with Graves' ophthalmopathy and 57 with stable Graves' hyperthyroidism. Whether ophthalmopathy could be predicted prospectively was tested in an independent validation cohort made up of about 20 hyperthyroidism patients plus 17 patients who later progressed to ophthalmopathy. The 100 discovery patients were randomly divided into training and test sets at a 7:3 ratio. In more than 5 Graves' hyperthyroidism patients, the study also compared T-cell repertoires from thyroid tissue with T-cell repertoires from blood. After blood sampling, hyperthyroidism patients were treated with methimazole at a starting dose of 30 mg daily, and ophthalmopathy patients were treated with high-dose intravenous methylprednisolone. According to the paper, TCR Vbeta CDR3 sequencing was carried out on approximately 140 peripheral blood samples, which came from fewer than 50 ophthalmopathy, about 75 hyperthyroidism and some 17 progressor patients. Here is what the overall study found, with its caveats: In validation, progression to ophthalmopathy was predicted by the model with more than 65% sensitivity and roughly 72% specificity, a median of approximately 6.5 months before onset. Most expanded thyroid clonotypes (frequency above 0.001) were also found in blood, which suggests that blood repertoires may mirror thyroid immune responses. A 13 V-J signature model separated ophthalmopathy from stable hyperthyroidism, with 87.88% sensitivity and roughly 81% specificity in cross-validation and 80%/75% in testing. Sample size was not statistically predetermined, and investigators were not blinded to group allocation.

CDR1 SGHRS and CDR2 YFSETQ are derived from the germline V gene. The CDR3 starts with the cysteine, ends with the phenylalanine, and has 15 residues. The entry retains the CDR3 DNA only, 45 bases that are in frame from base 1. Here V drops 0 bases and J drops 6 bases, and the junction holds 7 bases not matched to any gene. TCR beta CDR3 regions were amplified from RNA transcripts. The first round of RT-PCR for the TCR CDR3 was performed with the HTBI primer set and the Qiagen OneStep RT-PCR kit. Libraries were constructed in a second round of multiplex PCR, after which size selection and purification were carried out. The libraries were sequenced on an Illumina HiSeq2000 using paired-end 100 bp reads. The authors' pipeline ran thus. SOAPnuke was used to process the raw data, throwing out any read that contained adapters or uncalled bases, had a mean Phred below 15, or lacked an exact constant-primer or identifier match. High-quality paired reads were merged using COPE v1.2.5, and each unique nucleotide sequence was defined as a clonotype. MiTCR v1.1 was used to align the clonotypes against IMGT TRBV, TRBD and TRBJ reference segments. The analysis included only V-J combinations with a frequency above 0.0001, which together covered around 99% of the repertoires. The TCS score was defined as F50 (clonal expansion) divided by E x V (chaos), with BLOSUM62-based TCRdist calculated between CDR3 peptides within each V-J. Welch's t-statistics and random forest reduced some 510 V-J features to about 13, which were used in a naive Bayes classifier (R e1071). TCRdb itself trimmed the public reads at Q25 with fastp, ran MiXCR and retained productive beta chains. Entries that share a CDR3 protein sequence are merged under the most common genes and DNA. The V and J calls here are based on TCRdb, not the publication. Here the sample has around 570,000 distinct CDR3 sequences; nearly 20% occur a single time. The ten largest clonotypes hold over 45% of the sample.

This clonotype appeared a few times. Its recognized antigen is unknown. Base-call qualities are not available, and no considerably larger clone is one nucleotide away. Ophthalmopathy patients had moderately to severely active disease, Clinical Activity Score of at least 3, NOSPECS grade of at least 4, and duration under 3 months. The study excluded patients with uncontrolled infections, other autoimmune diseases, pregnancy or lactation. Diagnoses were established on the basis of clinical symptoms, serum thyroxine and TRAb, thyroid ultrasound, and orbital computed tomography. PBMCs were isolated from more than 9 ml of fresh peripheral blood by Ficoll-Paque density gradient centrifugation. Trizol reagent was used to extract total RNA, and RNA quality was then checked on an Agilent 2100 Bioanalyzer.

The sample taken for sequencing was blood. In this chain, TRBV5-1 is recombined with TRBJ1-2; a stretch of 8 junction bases matches TRBD1. The TCR was taken from a middle-aged man with Graves' ophthalmopathy. The bases are TGCGCCAGCAGCTTGGGACAGGGGCCTTACAATGGCTACACCTTC. It translates as CASSLGQGPYNGYTF.